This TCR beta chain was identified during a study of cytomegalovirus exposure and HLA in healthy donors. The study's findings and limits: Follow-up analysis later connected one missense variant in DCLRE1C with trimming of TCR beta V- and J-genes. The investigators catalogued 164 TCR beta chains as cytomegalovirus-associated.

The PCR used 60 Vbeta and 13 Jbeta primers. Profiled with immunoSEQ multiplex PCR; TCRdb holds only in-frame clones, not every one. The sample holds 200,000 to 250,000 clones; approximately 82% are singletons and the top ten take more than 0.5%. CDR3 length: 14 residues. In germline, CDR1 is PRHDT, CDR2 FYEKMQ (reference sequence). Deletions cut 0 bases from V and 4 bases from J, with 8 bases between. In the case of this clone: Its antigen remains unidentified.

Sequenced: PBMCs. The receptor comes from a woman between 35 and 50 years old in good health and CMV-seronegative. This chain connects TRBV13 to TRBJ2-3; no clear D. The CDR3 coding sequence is TGTGCCAGCAGCTTAGGCGGTAGATCAGATACGCAGTATTTT. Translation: CASSLGGRSDTQYF.